These 30 T cell receptor beta chains share one sample of origin, sequenced in a study of blood T cell repertoires in COVID-19. Clones were read by immunoSEQ multiplex PCR, and TCRdb kept only the in-frame ones, dropping some. The table includes roughly 70,000 clones, 76% detected once. Sequencing was performed on peripheral blood. The source is a man between 60 and 75 years old with COVID-19, enrolled during active disease.

The genes are TRBV6-5 and TRBJ2-4; possibly TRBD1 for D (5 bases). The CDR3 runs to 13 residues. Germline assignment: CDR1 MNHEY and CDR2 SVGAGI. V dropped 7 bases and J dropped 9 bases, with 16 bases sitting between them. The CDR3 sequence is CASKFQGSGIQYF. The CDR3 nucleotides read TGTGCCAGCAAGTTTCAGGGTTCAGGCATTCAGTACTTC.

This clone showed up just once. This rearrangement joins TRBV9 to TRBJ1-5; TRBD1 matches at 9 bases. Germline CDR1 is SGDLS and CDR2 is YYNGEE. Unmatched junction bases numbered 5, after V lost 3 bases and J lost 4 bases. The CDR3 is made up of 15 amino acids. Here the CDR3 DNA reads TGTGCCAGCAGCGCGGGACAGGGTCGAAATCAGCCCCAGCATTTT. This gives the protein CASSAGQGRNQPQHF.

This chain connects TRBV28 to TRBJ1-1, with a weak D call TRBD1 (6 bases). Germline CDR1 reads MDHEN; CDR2 reads SYDVKM. The CDR3 spans 14 residues. V was trimmed by 3 bases and J by 8 bases, leaving 16 bases between them. CDR3 region: CASSFSGHATEAFF. CDR3 in DNA: TGTGCCAGCAGTTTTTCGGGACATGCGACGGAAGCTTTCTTT.

This chain uses TRBV27 with TRBJ1-6, with a possible D match to TRBD1 (5 bases). V was cut by 6 bases and J by 13 bases, with 22 bases left in between. The CDR3 is 15 amino acids. In germline, CDR1 is MNHEY, CDR2 SMNVEV (reference sequence). This CDR3 reads CASSFGTAHSSPLHF. CDR3 coding DNA: TGTGCCAGCAGCTTCGGGACTGCACATTCTTCTCCCCTCCACTTT.

The chain employs TRBV7-9 and TRBJ2-1; D gene ambiguous. V was shortened by 5 bases and J by 5 bases, with 7 bases between the two germline ends. Germline V gene sequence: CDR1 SEHNR, CDR2 FQNEAQ (reference sequence). The CDR3 totals 12 residues. The CDR3 DNA reads TGTGCCAGCAGCCAATTCAACAATGAGCAGTTCTTC. Amino acid sequence: CASSQFNNEQFF.

This clone was counted only a few times. The chain uses TRBV4-1 and TRBJ2-5, with 10 bases aligning to TRBD2. The CDR3 is 16 residues long. V was pared by 4 bases and J by 0 bases, with 5 bases of the junction left unmatched. In germline, CDR1 is MGHRA, CDR2 YSYEKL. The CDR3 protein is CASSLGLAAYQETQYF. The CDR3 nucleotides read TGCGCCAGCAGCCTAGGACTAGCGGCGTACCAAGAGACCCAGTACTTC.

This rearrangement joins TRBV6-6 to TRBJ2-7; 11 bases fit TRBD1. The V gene end was trimmed by 8 bases and the J gene end by 2 bases; junction bases not matched to a gene: 5. Germline loops: CDR1 MNHNY, CDR2 SVGAGI (reference sequence). The CDR3 runs 14 residues. Here the CDR3 DNA reads TGTGCCAGCGGACCGGGACAGGGGGCCTACGAGCAGTACTTC. This gives the protein CASGPGQGAYEQYF.

Only a few counts were recorded for this clone. V usage is TRBV3-1 (or the pseudogene TRBV3-2) and J usage is TRBJ2-1, with TRBD1 as a possible D gene (6 bases). The CDR3 extends over 14 amino acids. V was clipped by 3 bases and J by 7 bases, with 13 bases between them. Germline V gene lookup returns CDR1 LGHDT and CDR2 YNNKEL (reference sequence). CDR3 nucleotide sequence: TGTGCCAGCAGCCATTCGACAGGAAGGAATGAGCAGTTCTTC. Protein: CASSHSTGRNEQFF.

The chain uses TRBV9 and TRBJ2-2; D might be TRBD1 (5 bases). Germline-derived CDR1 and CDR2 are SGDLS and YYNGEE. V was cut by 3 bases and J by 3 bases, with 9 bases left in between. This CDR3 contains 14 residues. Here the CDR3 DNA reads TGTGCCAGCAGCGAGGGGTCACACACCGGGGAGCTGTTTTTT. The encoded protein is CASSEGSHTGELFF.

J is TRBJ1-3 and V is TRBV13; D is undetermined. Germline V gene sequence: CDR1 PRHDT, CDR2 FYEKMQ (reference sequence). Between the trimmed V and J ends, which lost 5 bases and 4 bases, there was a span of 6 bases. The CDR3 is made up of 12 amino acids. The CDR3 sequence: CASSLAGNTIYF. CDR3 DNA: TGTGCCAGCAGCCTCGCGGGAAACACCATATATTTT.

The chain couples TRBV7-2 to TRBJ2-2, with 9 bases lining up with TRBD2. The CDR3 has 17 residues. CDR1 and CDR2 (germline): SGHTA, FQGNSA. J gave up 4 bases and V 5 bases, and 11 bases lay outside the gene matches. The CDR3: CASSTPAGGPSTGELFF. CDR3 DNA sequence: TGTGCCAGCAGCACACCCGCGGGGGGGCCTAGCACCGGGGAGCTGTTTTTT.

The V and J genes are TRBV5-4 and TRBJ1-2, with D hard to call. The V end lost 6 bases, the J end lost 4 bases, and 10 bases lay between the germline ends. CDR3 length: 12 residues. CDR1 SGHNT and CDR2 YYREEE come from the germline V gene (reference sequence). The CDR3 sequence is CASTSIGYGYTF. CDR3 sequence (DNA): TGTGCCAGCACCTCCATCGGCTATGGCTACACCTTC.

The chain has TRBV9 and TRBJ2-1; TRBD2 is a possible D gene (5 bases). This CDR3 comprises 15 residues. Trimming cost V 4 bases and J 5 bases, with 16 bases left between them. Looked up from germline, CDR1 is SGDLS and CDR2 is YYNGEE. CDR3 coding DNA: TGTGCCAGCAGCCCACACCATGGAGGTCACAATGAGCAGTTCTTC. The encoded protein is CASSPHHGGHNEQFF.

CDR3 DNA sequence: TGTGCCAGCTCACCCAGTAGGGGCGACACTGAAGCTTTCTTT. Its translation is CASSPSRGDTEAFF. The rearrangement uses TRBV18 and TRBJ1-1, with D tentatively TRBD1 (5 bases). The germline V gene has CDR1 KGHSH and CDR2 LQKENI. The V end lost 3 bases, the J end lost 3 bases, and 11 bases lay between the germline ends. The CDR3 loop spans 14 amino acids.

Here the CDR3 reads CASSPSGVGEQYF. CDR3 nucleotide sequence: TGTGCCAGCAGCCCCTCGGGGGTCGGCGAGCAGTACTTC. The V gene is TRBV11-3, the J gene TRBJ2-7; D is possibly TRBD2 (6 bases). The CDR3 loop spans 13 amino acids. Germline V gene sequence: CDR1 SGHNT, CDR2 YENEEA. Trimming cost V 5 bases and J 6 bases, with 14 bases left between them.

The CDR3 DNA reads as TGTGCCTACCTGTTTAGGGGGGGTAATTCACCCCTCCACTTT. It is translated as CAYLFRGGNSPLHF. The chain employs TRBV30 and TRBJ1-6; tentatively, D is TRBD1 (6 bases). The V end lost 7 bases, the J end lost 6 bases, and 16 bases lay between the germline ends. There are 14 residues in the CDR3. The V gene's germline CDR1 is GTSNPN and CDR2 SVGIG (reference sequence).

The V call is TRBV6-5, the J call TRBJ1-1; possibly TRBD1 for D (6 bases). CDR3 size: 12 residues. Germline-derived CDR1 and CDR2 are MNHEY and SVGAGI. V gave up 7 bases and J gave up 5 bases, with 11 bases separating them. For the CDR3, the DNA is TGTGCCAGCACCGGAACAGGGACTGAAGCTTTCTTT. Translated: CASTGTGTEAFF.

The genes are TRBV6-1 and TRBJ2-7, with a weak D call TRBD1 (6 bases). This CDR3 region has 11 residues. V was shortened by 0 bases and J by 13 bases, with 10 bases between the two germline ends. CDR1 is MNHNS and CDR2 is SASEGT in the germline V gene. CDR3 DNA: TGTGCCAGCAGTGAAGCGCCAGGGGAATACTTC. This codes for CASSEAPGEYF.

This clone was counted between two and nine times. This chain links TRBV2 with TRBJ2-3; no reliable D call. From germline, CDR1 is SNHLY and CDR2 FYNNEI. Trimming stripped 1 base from V and 2 bases from J, with 10 bases between. This CDR3 is 15 amino acids long. The CDR3 sequence is CASSEGNEATDTQYF. CDR3 DNA sequence: TGTGCCAGCAGTGAAGGGAACGAGGCCACAGATACGCAGTATTTT.

This clone was detected a few times. The chain joins TRBV9 to TRBJ2-1; D perhaps matches TRBD2 (6 bases). CDR3 length: 15 residues. Trimming cost V 4 bases and J 6 bases, with 17 bases left between them. Germline V lookup: CDR1 SGDLS, CDR2 YYNGEE. The CDR3 DNA reads as TGTGCCAGCAGCCCCCGGTGGGACTTGGGCAATGAGCAGTTCTTC. This translates into CASSPRWDLGNEQFF.

The rearrangement joins TRBV2 to TRBJ2-7; D call uncertain. The V gene lost 8 bases and the J gene lost 1 base, with 9 bases spanning the gap. Per the germline V gene, CDR1 is SNHLY and CDR2 is FYNNEI. CDR3 size: 12 residues. CDR3 nucleotides: TGTGCCAGCGGCCGATTATCCTACGAGCAGTACTTC. Its translation: CASGRLSYEQYF.

The table lists this clone with a few counts. The V call is TRBV27, the J call TRBJ2-3; 7 bases agree with TRBD2. Germline V gene lookup returns CDR1 MNHEY and CDR2 SMNVEV (reference sequence). V lost 6 bases and J lost 0; bases outside the gene matches: 9. The CDR3 covers 16 residues. CDR3 sequence reads: CASRPWGGESTDTQYF. The CDR3 coding sequence is TGTGCCAGCAGACCCTGGGGGGGGGAGAGCACAGATACGCAGTATTTT.

In its sample, this clone ranks as medium-sized. This rearrangement joins TRBV19 to TRBJ2-3; TRBD2 aligns across 8 bases. Germline V gene sequence: CDR1 LNHDA, CDR2 SQIVND (reference sequence). This CDR3 is 18 amino acids long. Trimming cost V 4 bases and J 5 bases; bases outside gene matches: 17. CDR3 loop: CASSRRRGQRGNIDTQYF. The CDR3 bases are TGTGCCAGTAGTAGGAGGAGGGGCCAGCGGGGGAATATAGATACGCAGTATTTT.

The chain uses TRBV28 and TRBJ2-5; 11 positions match TRBD2. CDR1 and CDR2 from the germline V gene are MDHEN and SYDVKM. With V trimmed by 2 bases and J by 9 bases, 5 bases remained unmatched. CDR3 length: 14 residues. The DNA of the CDR3 is TGTGCCAGCAGTTTAGTAGCGGGGGGGCCAGCCCAGTACTTC. It translates to CASSLVAGGPAQYF.

The rearrangement joins TRBV7-7 to TRBJ2-3; D is possibly TRBD2 (6 bases). CDR3 length: 15 amino acids. Germline CDR1 is SSHAT and CDR2 is FNYEAQ (reference sequence). Deletions cut 1 base from V and 1 base from J, with 9 bases between. The CDR3, as DNA: TGTGCCAGCAGCTTAGGGGGCGGGGGCACAGATACGCAGTATTTT. Amino acid sequence: CASSLGGGGTDTQYF.

The chain joins TRBV28 to TRBJ2-1, with 7 nucleotides matching TRBD2. The germline gives CDR1 MDHEN, CDR2 SYDVKM. The CDR3 length is 12 residues. V lost 7 bases, J lost 7 bases, and 4 bases stayed unmatched. Here the CDR3 reads CASTGGRNEQFF. CDR3 bases: TGTGCCAGCACCGGGGGGAGGAATGAGCAGTTCTTC.

The chain uses TRBV5-1 and TRBJ1-4, with 9 bases fitting TRBD1. After removal of 5 bases from V and 5 bases from J, the junction contained 4 bases not matched to a gene. Per the germline V gene, CDR1 is SGHRS and CDR2 is YFSETQ. This CDR3 contains 14 residues. CDR3 sequence reads: CASSSGTGNEKLFF. CDR3 DNA: TGCGCCAGCAGTTCCGGGACAGGGAATGAAAAACTGTTTTTT.

This clone was seen only once. The chain recombines TRBV6-5 with TRBJ2-5, with D maybe TRBD2 (5 bases). This CDR3 region has 14 residues. Per germline, CDR1 MNHEY and CDR2 SVGAGI. V was cut by 6 bases and J by 5 bases, with 16 bases left in between. CDR3 amino acids: CASSPRGPRETQYF. In nucleotides, the CDR3 is TGTGCCAGCAGCCCGCGAGGGCCGCGGGAGACCCAGTACTTC.

This clone was counted a single time. The chain carries TRBV3-1 (or the pseudogene TRBV3-2) and TRBJ2-3; D is perhaps TRBD1 (6 bases). Germline CDR1 is LGHDT and CDR2 is YNNKEL (reference sequence). The CDR3 length is 17 residues. V shed 0 bases and J shed 0 bases, with 13 bases lying between them. The CDR3 DNA reads TGTGCCAGCAGCCAAGAGCCACAGGGTCGTAGCACAGATACGCAGTATTTT. This encodes CASSQEPQGRSTDTQYF.

This chain uses TRBV24-1 with TRBJ2-1; no clear D. Trimming shortened V by 8 bases and J by 9 bases, and 10 bases separated the two germline ends. Germline V CDR1 and CDR2: KGHDR, SFDVKD. The CDR3 totals 11 residues. As DNA, the CDR3 is TGTGCCACCACGTCCGAGAGTGAGCAGTTCTTC. Amino acids: CATTSESEQFF.